This T cell receptor beta chain was observed in a study of T cell responses to AZD1222 COVID-19 vaccine. Profiled with immunoSEQ multiplex PCR; TCRdb holds only in-frame clones, not every one. The sample holds over 100,000 clones, 88% seen once. The sample consisted of peripheral blood, taken on day 0 of AZD1222 vaccination. The clonotype originates from an adult in good health.

The CDR3 region has the DNA TGTGCCAGCTCCACGGACTTACAAGAGACCCAGTACTTC. Its protein product is CASSTDLQETQYF. The chain employs TRBV18 and TRBJ2-5; D perhaps matches TRBD2 (5 bases). The germline gives CDR1 KGHSH, CDR2 LQKENI. This CDR3 is built from 13 residues. With 6 bases removed from V and 2 bases from J, the gap between germline ends came to 10 bases.